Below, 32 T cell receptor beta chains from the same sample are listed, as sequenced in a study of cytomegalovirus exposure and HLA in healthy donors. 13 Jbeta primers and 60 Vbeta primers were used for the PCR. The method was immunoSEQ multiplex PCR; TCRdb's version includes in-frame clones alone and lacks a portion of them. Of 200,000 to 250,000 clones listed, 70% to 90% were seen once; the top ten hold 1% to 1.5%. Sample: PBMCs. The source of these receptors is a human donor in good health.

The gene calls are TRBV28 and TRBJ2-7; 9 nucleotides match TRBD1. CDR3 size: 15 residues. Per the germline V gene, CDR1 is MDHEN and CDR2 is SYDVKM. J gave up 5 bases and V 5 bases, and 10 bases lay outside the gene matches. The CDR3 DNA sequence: TGTGCCAGCAGTACCGCCGGGACAGGGCTCCACGAGCAGTACTTC. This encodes CASSTAGTGLHEQYF.

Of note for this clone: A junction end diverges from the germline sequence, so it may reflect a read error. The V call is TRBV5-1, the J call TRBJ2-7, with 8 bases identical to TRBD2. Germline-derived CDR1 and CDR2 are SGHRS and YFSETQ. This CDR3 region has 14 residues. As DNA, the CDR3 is TGCGCCGGCAGAATTAGCGGGGTCCTAGGCGAGCAGTACTTC. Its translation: CAGRISGVLGEQYF.

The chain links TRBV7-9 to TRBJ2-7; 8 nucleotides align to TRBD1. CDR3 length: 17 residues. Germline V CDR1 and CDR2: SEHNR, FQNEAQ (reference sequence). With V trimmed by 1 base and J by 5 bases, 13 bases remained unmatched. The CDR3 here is CASSLGVFGQGVHEQYF. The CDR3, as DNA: TGTGCCAGCAGCTTAGGGGTCTTCGGACAGGGAGTACACGAGCAGTACTTC.

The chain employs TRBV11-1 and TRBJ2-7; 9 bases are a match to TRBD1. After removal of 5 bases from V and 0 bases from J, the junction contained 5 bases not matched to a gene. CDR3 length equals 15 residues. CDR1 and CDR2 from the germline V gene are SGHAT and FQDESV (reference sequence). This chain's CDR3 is CASSRDRANSYEQYF. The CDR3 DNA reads TGTGCCAGCAGCAGGGACAGGGCTAACTCCTACGAGCAGTACTTC.

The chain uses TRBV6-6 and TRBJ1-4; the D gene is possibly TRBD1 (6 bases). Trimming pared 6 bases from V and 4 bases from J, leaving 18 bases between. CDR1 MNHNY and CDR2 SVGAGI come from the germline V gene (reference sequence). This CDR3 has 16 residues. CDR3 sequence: CASRPRTGINNEKLFF. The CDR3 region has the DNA TGTGCCAGCAGACCGCGTACAGGGATAAATAATGAAAAACTGTTTTTT.

The CDR3 bases are TGTGCCAGCAGTTTACTCCCCCCCGGACAGGGGGCGGGCTACACCTTC. It yields the protein CASSLLPPGQGAGYTF. V is TRBV27 and J is TRBJ1-2; TRBD1 aligns across 11 bases. The V and J ends lost 2 bases and 8 bases, in that order; junction bases with no gene match: 10. Germline CDR1 is MNHEY and CDR2 is SMNVEV (reference sequence). This CDR3 spans 16 amino acids.

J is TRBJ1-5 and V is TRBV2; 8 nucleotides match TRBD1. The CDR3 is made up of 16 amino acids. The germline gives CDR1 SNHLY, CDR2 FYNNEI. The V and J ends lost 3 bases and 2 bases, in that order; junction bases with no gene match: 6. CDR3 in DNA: TGTGCCAGCAGTGAGCGGACAGGGAGCGGCAATCAGCCCCAGCATTTT. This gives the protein CASSERTGSGNQPQHF. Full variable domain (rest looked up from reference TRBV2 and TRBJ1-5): EPEVTQTPSHQVTQMGQEVILRCVPISNHLYFYWYRQILGQKVEFLVSFYNNEISEKSEIFDDQFSVERPDGSNFTLKIRSTKLEDSAMYFCASSERTGSGNQPQHFGDGTRLSIL.

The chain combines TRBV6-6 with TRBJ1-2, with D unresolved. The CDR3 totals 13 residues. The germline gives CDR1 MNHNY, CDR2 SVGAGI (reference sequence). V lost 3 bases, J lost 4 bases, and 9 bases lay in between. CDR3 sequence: CASSYEESYGYTF. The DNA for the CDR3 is TGTGCCAGCAGTTATGAGGAAAGCTATGGCTACACCTTC.

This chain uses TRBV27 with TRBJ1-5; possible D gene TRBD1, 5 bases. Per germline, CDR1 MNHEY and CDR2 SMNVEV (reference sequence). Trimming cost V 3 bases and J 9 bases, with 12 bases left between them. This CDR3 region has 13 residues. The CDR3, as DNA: TGTGCCAGCAGTTTGTCGGGGGGTCGGCCCCAGCATTTT. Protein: CASSLSGGRPQHF.

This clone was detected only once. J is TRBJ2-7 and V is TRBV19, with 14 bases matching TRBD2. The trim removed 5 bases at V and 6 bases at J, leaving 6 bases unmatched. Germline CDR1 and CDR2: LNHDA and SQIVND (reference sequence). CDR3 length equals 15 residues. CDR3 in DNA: TGTGCCAGTAGTGGGGGACTAGCGGGAGCAGGCGAGCAGTACTTC. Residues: CASSGGLAGAGEQYF.

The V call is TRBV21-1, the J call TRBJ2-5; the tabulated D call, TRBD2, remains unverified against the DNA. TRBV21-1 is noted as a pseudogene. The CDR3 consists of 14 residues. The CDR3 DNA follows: TGTGCCAGCAGCAAAACGGTTAGAAAAGAGACCCAGTACTTC. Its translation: CASSKTVRKETQYF.

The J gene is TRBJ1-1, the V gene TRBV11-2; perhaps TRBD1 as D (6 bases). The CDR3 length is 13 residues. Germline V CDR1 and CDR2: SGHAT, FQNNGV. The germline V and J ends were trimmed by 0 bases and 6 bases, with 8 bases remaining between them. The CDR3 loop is CASSLDRGAEAFF. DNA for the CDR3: TGTGCCAGCAGCTTAGACAGGGGAGCTGAAGCTTTCTTT.

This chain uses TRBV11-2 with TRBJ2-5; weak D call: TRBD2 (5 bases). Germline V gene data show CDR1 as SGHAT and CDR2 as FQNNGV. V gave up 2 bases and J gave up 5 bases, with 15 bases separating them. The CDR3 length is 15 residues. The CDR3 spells CASSLNFGESETQYF. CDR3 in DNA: TGTGCCAGCAGCTTAAATTTTGGGGAGTCGGAGACCCAGTACTTC.

The CDR3 region has the DNA TGCGCCAGCAGCTTGGAAGGGGCGCGATTAGAAGAGACCCAGTACTTC. Translation: CASSLEGARLEETQYF. The V and J genes are TRBV5-1 and TRBJ2-5, with D perhaps TRBD1 (5 bases). The germline CDR1 and CDR2 sequences are SGHRS and YFSETQ. The ends were cut back, 0 bases at V and 3 bases at J, with 15 bases in the middle. The CDR3 sequence is 16 residues long.

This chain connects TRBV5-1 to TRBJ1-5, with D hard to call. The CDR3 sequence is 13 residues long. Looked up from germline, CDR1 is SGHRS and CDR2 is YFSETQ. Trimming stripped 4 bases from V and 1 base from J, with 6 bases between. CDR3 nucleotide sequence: TGCGCCAGCAGCCCGGGAAGCAATCAGCCCCAGCATTTT. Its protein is CASSPGSNQPQHF.

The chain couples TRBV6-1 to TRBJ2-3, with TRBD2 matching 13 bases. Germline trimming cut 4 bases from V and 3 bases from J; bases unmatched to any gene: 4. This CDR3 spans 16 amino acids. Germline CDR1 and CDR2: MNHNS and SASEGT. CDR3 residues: CASSGRTSGRTDTQYF. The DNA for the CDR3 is TGTGCCAGCAGTGGGAGGACTAGCGGGAGAACAGATACGCAGTATTTT.

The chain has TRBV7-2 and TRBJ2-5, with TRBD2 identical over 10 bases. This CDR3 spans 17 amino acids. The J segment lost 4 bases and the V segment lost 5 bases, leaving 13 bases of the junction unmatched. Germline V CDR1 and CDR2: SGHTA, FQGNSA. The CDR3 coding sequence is TGTGCCAGCAGCCCCGGGGGGGCTAGCGGGAGTTTAGAGACCCAGTACTTC. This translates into CASSPGGASGSLETQYF.

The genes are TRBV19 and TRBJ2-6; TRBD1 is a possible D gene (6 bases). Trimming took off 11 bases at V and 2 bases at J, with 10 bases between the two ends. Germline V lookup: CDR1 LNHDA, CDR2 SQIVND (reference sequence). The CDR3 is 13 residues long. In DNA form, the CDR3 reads TGTGCCGTCAGGGGTGCTGGGGCCAACGTCCTGACTTTC. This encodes CAVRGAGANVLTF.

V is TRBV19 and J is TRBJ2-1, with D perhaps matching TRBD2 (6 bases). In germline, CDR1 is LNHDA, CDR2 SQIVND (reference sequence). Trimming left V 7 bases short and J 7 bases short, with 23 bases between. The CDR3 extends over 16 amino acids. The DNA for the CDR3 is TGTGCCAGTAACGTGGGCCTAGGAGCTAGCGTGAATGAGCAGTTCTTC. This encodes CASNVGLGASVNEQFF.

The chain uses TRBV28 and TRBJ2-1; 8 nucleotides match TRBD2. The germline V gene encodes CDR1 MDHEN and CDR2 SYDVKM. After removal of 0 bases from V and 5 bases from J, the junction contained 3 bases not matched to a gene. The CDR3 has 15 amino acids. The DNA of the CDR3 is TGTGCCAGCAGTTTATGGGGCGGGAGGAACAATGAGCAGTTCTTC. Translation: CASSLWGGRNNEQFF.

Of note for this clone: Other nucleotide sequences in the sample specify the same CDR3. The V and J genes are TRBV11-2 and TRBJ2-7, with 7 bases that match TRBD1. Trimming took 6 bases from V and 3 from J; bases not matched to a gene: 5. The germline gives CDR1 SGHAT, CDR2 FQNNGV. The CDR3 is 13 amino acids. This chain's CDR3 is CASSSDRVYEQYF. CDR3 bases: TGTGCCAGCAGTTCAGACAGGGTCTACGAGCAGTACTTC.

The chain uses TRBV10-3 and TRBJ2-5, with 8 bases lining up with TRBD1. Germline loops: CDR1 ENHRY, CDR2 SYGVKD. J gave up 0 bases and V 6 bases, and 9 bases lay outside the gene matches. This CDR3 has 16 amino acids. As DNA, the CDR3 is TGTGCCATCAGAACAGGGGGAGCAAGAAACCAAGAGACCCAGTACTTC. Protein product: CAIRTGGARNQETQYF.

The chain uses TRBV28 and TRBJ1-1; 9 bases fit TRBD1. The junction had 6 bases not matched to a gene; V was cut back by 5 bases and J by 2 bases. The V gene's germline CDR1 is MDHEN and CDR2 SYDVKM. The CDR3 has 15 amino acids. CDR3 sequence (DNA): TGTGCCAGCAGTCGGGGGGGACAGGGAAACACTGAAGCTTTCTTT. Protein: CASSRGGQGNTEAFF.

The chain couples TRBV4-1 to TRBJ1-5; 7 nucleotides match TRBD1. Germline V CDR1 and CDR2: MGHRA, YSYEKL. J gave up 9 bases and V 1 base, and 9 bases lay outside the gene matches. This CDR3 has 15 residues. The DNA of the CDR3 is TGCGCCAGCAGCCAAGGTAGCGAGGGGGCTAGGCCCCAGCATTTT. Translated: CASSQGSEGARPQHF.

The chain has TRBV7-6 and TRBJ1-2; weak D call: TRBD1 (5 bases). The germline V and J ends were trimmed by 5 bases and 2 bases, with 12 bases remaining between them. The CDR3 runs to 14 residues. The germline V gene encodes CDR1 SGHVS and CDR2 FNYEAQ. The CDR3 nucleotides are TGTGCCAGCAGCCCCGCCGGGGGGAACTATGGCTACACCTTC. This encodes CASSPAGGNYGYTF.

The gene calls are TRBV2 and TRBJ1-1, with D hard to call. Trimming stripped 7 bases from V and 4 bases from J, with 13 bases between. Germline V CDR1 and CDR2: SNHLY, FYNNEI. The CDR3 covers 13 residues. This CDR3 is CASTRARGTEAFF. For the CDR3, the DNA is TGTGCCAGCACCCGAGCCCGAGGCACTGAAGCTTTCTTT.

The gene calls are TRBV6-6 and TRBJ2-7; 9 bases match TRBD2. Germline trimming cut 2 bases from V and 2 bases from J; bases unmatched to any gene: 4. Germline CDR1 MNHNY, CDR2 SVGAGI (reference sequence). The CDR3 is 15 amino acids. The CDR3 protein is CASSYGGGRAYEQYF. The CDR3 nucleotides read TGTGCCAGCAGTTACGGGGGCGGGAGGGCCTACGAGCAGTACTTC.

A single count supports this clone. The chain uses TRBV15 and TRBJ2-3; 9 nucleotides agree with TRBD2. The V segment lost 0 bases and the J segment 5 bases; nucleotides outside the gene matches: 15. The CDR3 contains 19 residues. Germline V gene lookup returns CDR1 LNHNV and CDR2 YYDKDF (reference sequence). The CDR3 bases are TGTGCCACCAGCAGAGACCCGATCTCCTATAGCGGGAGACAAGATACGCAGTATTTT. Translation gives CATSRDPISYSGRQDTQYF.

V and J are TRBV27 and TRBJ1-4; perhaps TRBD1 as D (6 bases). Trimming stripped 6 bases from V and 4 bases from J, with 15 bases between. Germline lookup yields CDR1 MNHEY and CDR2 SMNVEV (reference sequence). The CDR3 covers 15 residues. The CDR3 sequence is CASSREGVNNEKLFF. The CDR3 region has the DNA TGTGCCAGCAGCCGGGAGGGGGTGAATAATGAAAAACTGTTTTTT. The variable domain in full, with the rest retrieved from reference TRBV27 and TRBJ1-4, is EAQVTQNPRYLITVTGKKLTVTCSQNMNHEYMSWYRQDPGLGLRQIYYSMNVEVTDKGDVPEGYKVSRKEKRNFPLILESPSPNQTSLYFCASSREGVNNEKLFFGSGTQLSVL.

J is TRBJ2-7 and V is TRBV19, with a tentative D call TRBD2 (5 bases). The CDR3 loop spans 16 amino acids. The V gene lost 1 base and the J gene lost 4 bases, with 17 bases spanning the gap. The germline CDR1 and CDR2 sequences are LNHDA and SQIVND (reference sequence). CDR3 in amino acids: CASSIGASGGRYEQYF. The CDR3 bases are TGTGCCAGTAGTATAGGAGCCAGCGGTGGACGATACGAGCAGTACTTC.

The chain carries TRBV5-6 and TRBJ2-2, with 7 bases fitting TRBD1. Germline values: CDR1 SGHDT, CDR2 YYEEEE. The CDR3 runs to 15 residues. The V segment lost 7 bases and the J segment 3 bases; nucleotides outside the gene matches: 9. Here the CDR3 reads CASGRQGFYTGELFF. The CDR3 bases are TGTGCCAGCGGGAGACAGGGCTTCTACACCGGGGAGCTGTTTTTT. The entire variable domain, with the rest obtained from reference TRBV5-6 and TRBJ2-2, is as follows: DAGVTQSPTHLIKTRGQQVTLRCSPKSGHDTVSWYQQALGQGPQFIFQYYEEEERQRGNFPDRFSGHQFPNYSSELNVNALLLGDSALYLCASGRQGFYTGELFFGEGSRLTVL.

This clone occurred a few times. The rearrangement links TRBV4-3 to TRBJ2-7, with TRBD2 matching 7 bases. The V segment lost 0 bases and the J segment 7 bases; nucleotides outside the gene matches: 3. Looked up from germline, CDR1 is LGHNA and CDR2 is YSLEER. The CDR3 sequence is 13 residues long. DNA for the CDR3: TGCGCCAGCAGCCAAGAGACTAGCTGGGAGCAGTACTTC. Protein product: CASSQETSWEQYF.